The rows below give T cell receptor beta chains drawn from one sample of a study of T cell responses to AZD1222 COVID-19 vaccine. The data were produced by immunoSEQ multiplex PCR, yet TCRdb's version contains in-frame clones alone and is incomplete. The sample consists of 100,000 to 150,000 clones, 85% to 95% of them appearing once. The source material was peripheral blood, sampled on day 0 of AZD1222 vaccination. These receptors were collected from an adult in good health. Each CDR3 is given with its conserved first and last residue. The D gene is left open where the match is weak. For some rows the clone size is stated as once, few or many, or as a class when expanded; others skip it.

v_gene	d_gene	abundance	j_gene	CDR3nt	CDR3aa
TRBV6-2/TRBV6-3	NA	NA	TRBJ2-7	TGTGCCAGCAGTTACTCCGAAGACAGGATGGAGCGGGATTGGGAGCAGTACTTC	CASSYSEDRMERDWEQYF
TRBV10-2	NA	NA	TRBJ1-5	TGCGCCAGCAGTGAGTCGGGGCAGAAACTTCATAGCAATCAGCCCCAGCATTTT	CASSESGQKLHSNQPQHF
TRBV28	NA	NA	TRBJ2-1	TGTGCCAGCCTACCGGCGGGTGTGAACAATGAGCAGTTCTTC	CASLPAGVNNEQFF
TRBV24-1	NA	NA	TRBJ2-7	TGTGCCATAGTTGGGACCACCCCATACGAGCAGTACTTC	CAIVGTTPYEQYF
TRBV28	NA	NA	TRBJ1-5	TGTGCCAGCAGCCCCCCGGAGGGTCAGCCCCAGCATTTT	CASSPPEGQPQHF
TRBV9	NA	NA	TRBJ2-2	TGTGCCAGCAGCGTCTTGGCCGGGGGGCTGAACACCGGGGAGCTGTTTTTT	CASSVLAGGLNTGELFF
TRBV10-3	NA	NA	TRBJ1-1	TGTGCCATTAAGGGGGGAAAGAACACTGAAGCTTTCTTT	CAIKGGKNTEAFF
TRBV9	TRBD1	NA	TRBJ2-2	TGTGCCAGCAGCGCTCACAGGGGGGCGGAGGACACCGGGGAGCTGTTTTTT	CASSAHRGAEDTGELFF
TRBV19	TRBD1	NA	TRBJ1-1	TGTGCCAGTAGTATAGACTCCGGGACAGTGCTCCGGAACACTGAAGCTTTCTTT	CASSIDSGTVLRNTEAFF
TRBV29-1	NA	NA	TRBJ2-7	TGCAGCGTTGAAGATGAGTACTTCTTGCGGTCCCCGTCGTACTTC	CSVEDEYFLRSPSYF
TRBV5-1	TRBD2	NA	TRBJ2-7	TGCGCCAGCAGCTCCACTAGCGGGAACTCCTACGAGCAGTACTTC	CASSSTSGNSYEQYF
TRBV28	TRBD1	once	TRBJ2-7	TGTGCCAGCAGTCTCAGTCAGGGGGTATATGACTACGAGCAGTACTTC	CASSLSQGVYDYEQYF
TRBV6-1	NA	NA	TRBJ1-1	TGTGCCAGCAGTGAACAGTGGAACACTGAAGCTTTCTTT	CASSEQWNTEAFF
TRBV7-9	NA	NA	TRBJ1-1	TGTGCCAGCAGCTTAGCGGGGTTGGGCACTGAAGCTTTCTTT	CASSLAGLGTEAFF
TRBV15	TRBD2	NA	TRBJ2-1	TGTGCCACCTCAAGCGGGAGGGTTTACAATGAGCAGTTCTTC	CATSSGRVYNEQFF
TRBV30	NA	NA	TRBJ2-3	TGTGCCTGGACTAGCGTTGGGGGGCCCACAGATACGCAGTATTTT	CAWTSVGGPTDTQYF
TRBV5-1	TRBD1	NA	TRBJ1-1	TGCGCCAGCAGCTGGGGACAGAGCAACACTGAAGCTTTCTTT	CASSWGQSNTEAFF
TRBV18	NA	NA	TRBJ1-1	TGTGCCAGCTCTCCCATGGGGACTGGCACTGAAGCTTTCTTT	CASSPMGTGTEAFF
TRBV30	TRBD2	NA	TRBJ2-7	TGTGCCGGGAGCGGGGGTAGCTCCTACGAGCAGTACTTC	CAGSGGSSYEQYF
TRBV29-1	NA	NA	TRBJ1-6	TGCAGCGCCCCGTATGTCCCCTATAATTCACCCCTCCACTTT	CSAPYVPYNSPLHF
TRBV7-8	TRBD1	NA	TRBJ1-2	TGTGCCAGCAGCTCAAGACAGGGTGGCTATGGCTACACCTTC	CASSSRQGGYGYTF
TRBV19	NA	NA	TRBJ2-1	TGTGCCAGTAGTACTGATACGGGAGTACGGGAGCAGTTCTTC	CASSTDTGVREQFF
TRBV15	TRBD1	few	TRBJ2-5	TGTGCCACCAGCACCCCGGGACAGGGTATGAAGACCCAGTACTTC	CATSTPGQGMKTQYF
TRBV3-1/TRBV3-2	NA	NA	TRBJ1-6	TGTGCCAGCAGCCAATTGGACAAAATTTCACCCCTCCACTTT	CASSQLDKISPLHF
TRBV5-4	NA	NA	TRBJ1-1	TGTGCCAGCAGCCCCCACTCGGCAGGAATGAACACTGAAGCTTTCTTT	CASSPHSAGMNTEAFF
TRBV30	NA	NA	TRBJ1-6	TGTGCCTGGAGTGTAGGGGGGGTCAATTCACCCCTCCACTTT	CAWSVGGVNSPLHF
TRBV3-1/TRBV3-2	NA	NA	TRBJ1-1	TGTGCCAGCAGCCAAGGATGGCAGGGGCGCGCTTTCTTT	CASSQGWQGRAFF
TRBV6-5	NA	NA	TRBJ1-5	TGTGCCAGCAGTTATACAGGGCACAATCAGCCCCAGCATTTT	CASSYTGHNQPQHF
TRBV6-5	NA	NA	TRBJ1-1	TGTGCCTGCTCGAGGGGGGTTGGCACTGAAGCTTTCTTT	CACSRGVGTEAFF
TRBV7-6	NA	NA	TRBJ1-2	TGTGCCAGCAGCTTAGCAGGGGCCGAAAACTATGGCTACACCTTC	CASSLAGAENYGYTF
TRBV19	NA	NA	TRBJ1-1	TGTGCCAGTAGTATGCCGGGTGGGGGAGAAGCTTTCTTT	CASSMPGGGEAFF
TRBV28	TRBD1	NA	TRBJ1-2	TGTGCCAGCAGTTTAGCAGGGGGCCACTATGGCTACACCTTC	CASSLAGGHYGYTF
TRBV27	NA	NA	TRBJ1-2	TGTGCCAGCAGCCTCCTTGCGGGGGTGGGGTATGGCTACACCTTC	CASSLLAGVGYGYTF
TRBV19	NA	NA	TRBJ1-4	TGTGCCACCCTTTCAACTAATGAAAAACTGTTTTTT	CATLSTNEKLFF
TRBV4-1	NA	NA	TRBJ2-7	TGCGCCAGCAGCCAAGATCTGACCCAACTCTACGAGCAGTACTTC	CASSQDLTQLYEQYF
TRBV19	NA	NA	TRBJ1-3	TGTGCCAGTAGTTCCTCACCCGACAGCCGAAACACCATATATTTT	CASSSSPDSRNTIYF
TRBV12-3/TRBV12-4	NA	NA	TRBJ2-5	TGTGCCAGCTCCCGGGACCAAGAGACCCAGTACTTC	CASSRDQETQYF
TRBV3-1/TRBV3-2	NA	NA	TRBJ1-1	TGTGCCAGCAGCCAGTACAGGGTCGACACTGAAGCTTTCTTT	CASSQYRVDTEAFF
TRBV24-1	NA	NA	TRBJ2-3	TGTGCCACCAGTTCCGAGACACACAAAAGCACAGATACGCAGTATTTT	CATSSETHKSTDTQYF
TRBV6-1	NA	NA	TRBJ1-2	TGTGCCAGCAGTGAATCCGTGACAGTCCTCTATGGCTACACCTTC	CASSESVTVLYGYTF
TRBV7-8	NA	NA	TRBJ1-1	TGTGCCAGCAGCTTTCGAGGGGGTCCCAATCAAGCTTTCTTT	CASSFRGGPNQAFF
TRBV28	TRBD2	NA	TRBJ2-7	TGTGCCAGCAGTGTAGCGGGAGGCTACGAGCAGTACTTC	CASSVAGGYEQYF
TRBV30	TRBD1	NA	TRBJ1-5	TGTGCCTGGACTCGGGACAGGGACCAGCCCCAGCATTTT	CAWTRDRDQPQHF
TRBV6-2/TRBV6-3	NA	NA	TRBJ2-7	TGTGCCAGCAGTTACCTCCACCTCCGGGACACCGCGGGACAGCAGTACTTC	CASSYLHLRDTAGQQYF
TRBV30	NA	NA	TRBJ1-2	TGTGCCTTGCAACAGGGTGGGGGCTACACCTTC	CALQQGGGYTF
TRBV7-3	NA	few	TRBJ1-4	TGTGCCAGCAGCTTAACGAAAGACAGCGGCTATAATGAAAAACTGTTTTTT	CASSLTKDSGYNEKLFF
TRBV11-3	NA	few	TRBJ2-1	TGTGCCAGCAGCTTGGGGTCCAATCCGATCCTAGAGCAGTTCTTC	CASSLGSNPILEQFF